These 18 T cell receptor beta chains came from one sample sequenced in a study of chemoradiotherapy in HPV16-positive cancers. Libraries were prepared by immunoSEQ multiplex PCR; TCRdb keeps only in-frame clonotypes and omits some of them. The data show under 85,000 clones, around nine tenths seen once. The sequencing here drew on blood, taken from a patient who underwent chemoradiotherapy. These receptors were taken from a human donor with HPV-associated anogenital cancer.

The count of this clone is one. The chain is built from TRBV6-5 and TRBJ1-2; tentative D call: TRBD1 (5 bases). This CDR3 is built from 12 residues. Trimming left V 2 bases short and J 6 bases short, with 7 bases between. CDR1 and CDR2 (germline): MNHEY, SVGAGI. In DNA form, the CDR3 reads TGTGCCAGCAGTTACGTAGGGGATGGCTACACCTTC. Translating it yields CASSYVGDGYTF.

This clone was observed a handful of times. V usage is TRBV6-1 and J usage is TRBJ1-4; the D gene is possibly TRBD1 (5 bases). Trimming removed 2 bases at V and 0 bases at J, with 16 bases between. CDR1 is MNHNS, CDR2 SASEGT, per germline. The CDR3 is made up of 18 amino acids. This chain's CDR3 is CASSERSGGYATNEKLFF. The CDR3 coding sequence is TGTGCCAGCAGTGAACGGTCGGGGGGGTATGCAACTAATGAAAAACTGTTTTTT.

V gene TRBV27 combines with J gene TRBJ2-7; TRBD1 matches at 7 bases. The germline V gene has CDR1 MNHEY and CDR2 SMNVEV (reference sequence). Losses at the gene ends were 5 bases for V and 6 bases for J; bases not matched to a gene: 10. This CDR3 has 14 amino acids. CDR3 region: CASSTGRTGLEQYF. DNA for the CDR3: TGTGCCAGCAGTACCGGCCGGACAGGCCTCGAGCAGTACTTC.

The V gene is TRBV10-3, the J gene TRBJ2-4; a possible D gene is TRBD1 (6 bases). V was trimmed by 0 bases and J by 0 bases, leaving 9 bases between them. Per germline, CDR1 ENHRY and CDR2 SYGVKD. This CDR3 has 16 amino acids. The CDR3 loop is CAISESGTIAKNIQYF. DNA for the CDR3: TGTGCCATCAGTGAGTCCGGGACAATAGCCAAAAACATTCAGTACTTC.

The chain has TRBV4-2 and TRBJ2-7, with a possible D match to TRBD2 (5 bases). Germline loops: CDR1 LGHNA, CDR2 YNFKEQ. The CDR3 runs 14 residues. The V gene lost 3 bases and the J gene lost 4 bases, with 13 bases spanning the gap. CDR3 protein: CASSQRASQYEQYF. The CDR3 DNA reads as TGTGCCAGCAGCCAGAGGGCCAGCCAATACGAGCAGTACTTC.

J is TRBJ2-7 and V is TRBV27; D possibly corresponds to TRBD1 (5 bases). This CDR3 contains 14 residues. The germline V gene encodes CDR1 MNHEY and CDR2 SMNVEV (reference sequence). Trimming shortened V by 5 bases and J by 2 bases, and 13 bases separated the two germline ends. The CDR3 sequence: CASSRRQTTYEQYF. The CDR3 DNA is TGTGCCAGCAGTCGGAGACAGACGACCTACGAGCAGTACTTC.

The genes are TRBV2 and TRBJ2-1; TRBD1 matches 7 bases. V shed 7 bases, J shed 9 bases, and the junction held 9 bases outside the gene matches. The CDR3 covers 13 residues. The germline V gene has CDR1 SNHLY and CDR2 FYNNEI. The CDR3 reads CASKDSWDSEQFF. DNA of the CDR3: TGTGCCAGCAAGGACAGTTGGGACAGTGAGCAGTTCTTC.

The rearrangement links TRBV5-5 to TRBJ1-2; TRBD1 might be the D (6 bases). The CDR3 is 13 amino acids. V shed 3 bases and J shed 4 bases, with 10 bases lying between them. Germline V gene sequence: CDR1 SGHKS, CDR2 YYEKEE (reference sequence). The CDR3 DNA reads TGTGCCAGCAGCTACGACAGGCTCTATGGCTACACCTTC. This codes for CASSYDRLYGYTF.

The J gene is TRBJ2-5, the V gene TRBV6-5; no definite D call. In germline, CDR1 is MNHEY, CDR2 SVGAGI. The CDR3 extends over 14 amino acids. V lost 5 bases, J lost 5 bases, and 15 bases lay in between. CDR3 in DNA: TGTGCCAGCAGTCACGACCCCAGCCGGGAGACCCAGTACTTC. It encodes CASSHDPSRETQYF.

V usage is TRBV15 and J usage is TRBJ1-5, with unresolved D. This CDR3 has 14 amino acids. In germline, CDR1 is LNHNV, CDR2 YYDKDF (reference sequence). The germline V and J ends were trimmed by 0 bases and 3 bases, with 6 bases remaining between them. The CDR3 nucleotides are TGTGCCACCAGCAGAGAACGGGACAATCAGCCCCAGCATTTT. It encodes CATSRERDNQPQHF.

V is TRBV7-6 and J is TRBJ2-7, with 8 bases identical to TRBD1. The V and J ends lost 0 bases and 5 bases, in that order; junction bases with no gene match: 3. The CDR3 loop spans 14 amino acids. From germline, CDR1 is SGHVS and CDR2 FNYEAQ. The CDR3 region has the DNA TGTGCCAGCAGCTTAGCCCCGGGACAGGACGAGCAGTACTTC. Protein product: CASSLAPGQDEQYF. The whole variable domain, filled in from reference TRBV7-6 and TRBJ2-7, reads GAGVSQSPRYKVTKRGQDVALRCDPISGHVSLYWYRQALGQGPEFLTYFNYEAQQDKSGLPNDRFSAERPEGSISTLTIQRTEQRDSAMYRCASSLAPGQDEQYFGPGTRLTVT.

The chain carries TRBV7-6 and TRBJ1-1; no clear D gene. This CDR3 contains 17 residues. The germline CDR1 and CDR2 sequences are SGHVS and FNYEAQ. V was pared by 5 bases and J by 5 bases, with 24 bases between. The CDR3 nucleotides are TGTGCCAGCAGCCCGACCCTAGGGCATACCTTGGGGACTGAAGCTTTCTTT. The encoded protein is CASSPTLGHTLGTEAFF.

The rearrangement links TRBV6-5 to TRBJ1-2; the match to TRBD1 covers 9 bases. CDR1 is MNHEY and CDR2 is SVGAGI in the germline V gene. The junction had 3 bases not matched to a gene; V was cut back by 2 bases and J by 5 bases. CDR3 size: 14 residues. CDR3 protein: CASSYMTGGYGYTF. CDR3 DNA sequence: TGTGCCAGCAGTTACATGACAGGGGGTTATGGCTACACCTTC.

The chain uses TRBV4-2 and TRBJ1-6; weak D call: TRBD1 (5 bases). V lost 3 bases and J lost 6, with 12 bases in between. The CDR3 spans 15 residues. The germline V gene encodes CDR1 LGHNA and CDR2 YNFKEQ. CDR3 sequence: CASSHEQGLNSPLHF. The CDR3 coding sequence is TGTGCCAGCAGCCACGAGCAGGGTCTTAATTCACCCCTCCACTTT.

The chain couples TRBV5-8 to TRBJ1-2; no firm D call. CDR1 is SGHTS and CDR2 is YDEGEE in the germline V gene. The germline V and J ends were trimmed by 0 bases and 0 bases, with 12 bases remaining between them. This CDR3 comprises 16 residues. The CDR3 spells CASSLAGVRPNYGYTF. CDR3 nucleotide sequence: TGTGCCAGCAGCTTGGCCGGAGTCAGGCCTAACTATGGCTACACCTTC.

The chain employs TRBV19 and TRBJ1-3, with D hard to call. Germline V gene sequence: CDR1 LNHDA, CDR2 SQIVND (reference sequence). V lost 3 bases and J 1 base, leaving 4 bases between the germline ends. The length of the CDR3 is 13 residues. As DNA, the CDR3 is TGTGCCAGTAGTATCGGGTCTGGAAACACCATATATTTT. It encodes CASSIGSGNTIYF.

The chain combines TRBV19 with TRBJ2-7; D is uncertain. V shed 1 base and J shed 3 bases, with 7 bases lying between them. Per germline, CDR1 LNHDA and CDR2 SQIVND (reference sequence). This CDR3 spans 13 amino acids. CDR3 region: CASSIAPHYEQYF. The CDR3 DNA is TGTGCCAGTAGTATAGCACCCCACTACGAGCAGTACTTC.

This sequence joins TRBV5-1 and TRBJ2-6, with D uncertain. The CDR3 extends over 15 amino acids. V was cut by 0 bases and J by 2 bases, with 6 bases left in between. Germline V gives CDR1 SGHRS, CDR2 YFSETQ. The CDR3 here is CASSLDGPGANVLTF. CDR3 bases: TGCGCCAGCAGCTTGGATGGGCCTGGGGCCAACGTCCTGACTTTC.